The rows below give T cell receptor beta chains drawn from one sample of a study of blood T cell repertoires in COVID-19. Generated by immunoSEQ multiplex PCR, the TCRdb table keeps only in-frame clones and is missing some. The profile shows fewer than 75,000 clones, around nine tenths of them singletons. The sample was peripheral blood. The receptors shown here come from a man between 60 and 75 years old with acute or convalescent COVID-19. CDR3s include the opening cysteine and the closing phenylalanine or tryptophan. The D gene is left open where the match is weak. Clone size, where shown, is once, few, many, or a class for clones that have expanded.

v_gene: TRBV6-1; abundance: .; d_gene: .; j_gene: TRBJ1-1; CDR3aa: CASSEGRGPMNTEAFF; CDR3nt: TGTGCCAGCAGTGAAGGAAGGGGCCCCATGAACACTGAAGCTTTCTTT
v_gene: TRBV30; abundance: once; d_gene: .; j_gene: TRBJ2-2; CDR3aa: CASDRPNTGELFF; CDR3nt: TGTGCCTCCGACAGGCCGAACACCGGGGAGCTGTTTTTT
v_gene: TRBV7-2; abundance: .; d_gene: .; j_gene: TRBJ1-2; CDR3aa: CASVFNYGYTF; CDR3nt: TGTGCCAGCGTCTTCAACTATGGCTACACCTTC
v_gene: TRBV28; abundance: .; d_gene: TRBD2; j_gene: TRBJ2-3; CDR3aa: CASSLIPYSGGAGDTQYF; CDR3nt: TGTGCCAGCAGTTTGATCCCCTATAGCGGGGGGGCAGGAGATACGCAGTATTTT
v_gene: TRBV11-2; abundance: .; d_gene: TRBD1; j_gene: TRBJ1-1; CDR3aa: CASSSGQGGDTEAFF; CDR3nt: TGTGCCAGCAGCTCCGGACAGGGTGGGGACACTGAAGCTTTCTTT
v_gene: TRBV2; abundance: .; d_gene: TRBD1; j_gene: TRBJ2-2; CDR3aa: CASSEGQGFTNTGELFF; CDR3nt: TGTGCCAGCAGTGAGGGACAGGGGTTTACGAACACCGGGGAGCTGTTTTTT
v_gene: TRBV29-1; abundance: once; d_gene: TRBD1; j_gene: TRBJ1-1; CDR3aa: CSVGNRGLTEAFF; CDR3nt: TGCAGCGTTGGTAACAGGGGGCTCACTGAAGCTTTCTTT
v_gene: TRBV7-2; abundance: .; d_gene: TRBD1; j_gene: TRBJ2-1; CDR3aa: CASSRGTGVYNEQFF; CDR3nt: TGTGCCAGCAGCCGCGGGACAGGGGTATACAATGAGCAGTTCTTC
v_gene: TRBV19; abundance: once; d_gene: TRBD2; j_gene: TRBJ2-1; CDR3aa: CASSIPAGGLDEQFF; CDR3nt: TGTGCCAGTAGTATCCCAGCGGGGGGGCTTGATGAGCAGTTCTTC
v_gene: TRBV4-1; abundance: .; d_gene: .; j_gene: TRBJ2-3; CDR3aa: CASSQDVLVVPFIGDTQYF; CDR3nt: TGCGCCAGCAGCCAAGATGTGCTAGTAGTACCGTTCATAGGAGATACGCAGTATTTT
v_gene: TRBV6-5; abundance: .; d_gene: TRBD1; j_gene: TRBJ1-1; CDR3aa: CASSRDRVNTEAFF; CDR3nt: TGTGCCAGCAGTCGCGACAGGGTGAACACTGAAGCTTTCTTT
v_gene: TRBV11-3; abundance: few; d_gene: .; j_gene: TRBJ2-2; CDR3aa: CASSSGENTGELFF; CDR3nt: TGTGCCAGCAGCTCGGGGGAAAACACCGGGGAGCTGTTTTTT
v_gene: TRBV6-5; abundance: .; d_gene: TRBD1; j_gene: TRBJ2-2; CDR3aa: CAADRGGLKTGELFF; CDR3nt: TGTGCCGCAGACAGAGGGGGCCTGAAGACCGGGGAGCTGTTTTTT
v_gene: TRBV12-5; abundance: once; d_gene: .; j_gene: TRBJ1-3; CDR3aa: CASGTGTHSGNTIYF; CDR3nt: TGTGCTAGTGGCACCGGGACACACTCTGGAAACACCATATATTTT
v_gene: TRBV6-1; abundance: .; d_gene: .; j_gene: TRBJ1-2; CDR3aa: CASSEGRQARLIGYTF; CDR3nt: TGTGCCAGCAGTGAAGGGAGGCAGGCTAGGTTGATTGGCTACACCTTC
v_gene: TRBV7-8; abundance: .; d_gene: .; j_gene: TRBJ1-5; CDR3aa: CASSLDGGPYSNQPQHF; CDR3nt: TGTGCCAGCAGCTTAGATGGGGGCCCTTATAGCAATCAGCCCCAGCATTTT
v_gene: TRBV2; abundance: .; d_gene: TRBD1; j_gene: TRBJ1-1; CDR3aa: CASSKQGALTEAFF; CDR3nt: TGTGCCAGCAGTAAACAGGGGGCTCTAACTGAAGCTTTCTTT
v_gene: TRBV10-1; abundance: once; d_gene: .; j_gene: TRBJ2-2; CDR3aa: CASSPLANTGELFF; CDR3nt: TGCGCCAGCAGTCCTCTAGCGAACACCGGGGAGCTGTTTTTT
v_gene: TRBV9; abundance: .; d_gene: .; j_gene: TRBJ1-2; CDR3aa: CASSVDPEAGGYTF; CDR3nt: TGTGCCAGCAGCGTAGACCCCGAGGCGGGGGGCTACACCTTC
v_gene: TRBV7-2; abundance: .; d_gene: .; j_gene: TRBJ1-1; CDR3aa: CASTTRGGNTEAFF; CDR3nt: TGTGCCAGCACCACGAGAGGAGGGAACACTGAAGCTTTCTTT
v_gene: TRBV5-1; abundance: .; d_gene: TRBD1; j_gene: TRBJ1-6; CDR3aa: CASSLKLGTASSYNSPLHF; CDR3nt: TGCGCCAGCAGCTTGAAATTGGGGACAGCGAGCTCCTATAATTCACCCCTCCACTTT
v_gene: TRBV9; abundance: .; d_gene: .; j_gene: TRBJ2-5; CDR3aa: CASSVPTIRGETQYF; CDR3nt: TGTGCCAGCAGCGTACCTACGATCAGGGGAGAGACCCAGTACTTC
v_gene: TRBV18; abundance: .; d_gene: .; j_gene: TRBJ1-1; CDR3aa: CASSGVAGADTEAFF; CDR3nt: TGTGCCAGCTCAGGCGTGGCAGGGGCGGACACTGAAGCTTTCTTT
v_gene: TRBV2; abundance: .; d_gene: TRBD1; j_gene: TRBJ1-4; CDR3aa: CASLKQGQFNEKLFF; CDR3nt: TGTGCCAGCTTAAAACAGGGACAGTTCAATGAAAAACTGTTTTTT
v_gene: TRBV5-4; abundance: .; d_gene: .; j_gene: TRBJ2-2; CDR3aa: CASSFRGGPGELFF; CDR3nt: TGTGCCAGCAGCTTCAGGGGTGGGCCCGGGGAGCTGTTTTTT
v_gene: TRBV6-5; abundance: few; d_gene: TRBD2; j_gene: TRBJ2-7; CDR3aa: CASSSGLAGSYEQYF; CDR3nt: TGTGCCAGCAGTTCCGGACTAGCCGGGAGCTACGAGCAGTACTTC
v_gene: TRBV7-2; abundance: .; d_gene: .; j_gene: TRBJ1-5; CDR3aa: CASSLDNNQPQHF; CDR3nt: TGTGCCAGCAGCTTAGACAACAATCAGCCCCAGCATTTT
v_gene: TRBV5-4; abundance: .; d_gene: .; j_gene: TRBJ1-3; CDR3aa: CASSSGSSGNTIYF; CDR3nt: TGTGCCAGCAGCTCGGGGAGCTCTGGAAACACCATATATTTT
v_gene: TRBV7-3; abundance: .; d_gene: TRBD1; j_gene: TRBJ1-6; CDR3aa: CASSFRDRDSPLHF; CDR3nt: TGTGCCAGCAGCTTTAGGGACAGGGATTCACCCCTCCACTTT
v_gene: TRBV5-1; abundance: .; d_gene: .; j_gene: TRBJ1-1; CDR3aa: CASSARQSENTEAFF; CDR3nt: TGCGCCAGCAGCGCCAGACAGTCGGAGAACACTGAAGCTTTCTTT
v_gene: TRBV5-6; abundance: .; d_gene: TRBD2; j_gene: TRBJ2-5; CDR3aa: CASSRGGGWPQETQYF; CDR3nt: TGTGCCAGCAGCCGGGGCGGGGGGTGGCCCCAAGAGACCCAGTACTTC
v_gene: TRBV5-6; abundance: .; d_gene: .; j_gene: TRBJ1-2; CDR3aa: CASSIREYGYTF; CDR3nt: TGTGCCAGCAGCATCAGGGAATATGGCTACACCTTC
v_gene: TRBV6-5; abundance: .; d_gene: .; j_gene: TRBJ1-3; CDR3aa: CASSYRIPSGNTIYF; CDR3nt: TGTGCCAGCAGTTACCGTATCCCCTCTGGAAACACCATATATTTT
v_gene: TRBV9; abundance: .; d_gene: .; j_gene: TRBJ1-4; CDR3aa: CASSVGWEYNEKLFF; CDR3nt: TGTGCCAGCAGCGTAGGGTGGGAGTATAATGAAAAACTGTTTTTT
v_gene: TRBV7-8; abundance: .; d_gene: .; j_gene: TRBJ1-6; CDR3aa: CASSPDSNSPLHF; CDR3nt: TGTGCCAGCAGCCCGGACAGCAATTCACCCCTCCACTTT
v_gene: TRBV3-1/TRBV3-2; abundance: .; d_gene: TRBD1; j_gene: TRBJ1-4; CDR3aa: CASSTGQGVYEKLFF; CDR3nt: TGTGCCAGCAGCACAGGACAGGGGGTATATGAAAAACTGTTTTTT
v_gene: TRBV5-6; abundance: .; d_gene: TRBD1; j_gene: TRBJ1-2; CDR3aa: CASSFWTGYGYTF; CDR3nt: TGTGCCAGCAGCTTTTGGACAGGCTATGGCTACACCTTC
v_gene: TRBV5-6; abundance: .; d_gene: TRBD1; j_gene: TRBJ2-3; CDR3aa: CASSFGQGTDTQYF; CDR3nt: TGTGCCAGCAGCTTCGGACAGGGTACAGATACGCAGTATTTT
v_gene: TRBV6-6; abundance: .; d_gene: .; j_gene: TRBJ2-1; CDR3aa: CASSYSSFGNEQFF; CDR3nt: TGTGCCAGCAGTTACTCGAGTTTCGGGAATGAGCAGTTCTTC
v_gene: TRBV14; abundance: .; d_gene: TRBD1; j_gene: TRBJ1-2; CDR3aa: CASSQGTGDYGYTF; CDR3nt: TGTGCCAGCAGCCAAGGGACAGGGGACTATGGCTACACCTTC
v_gene: TRBV27; abundance: .; d_gene: .; j_gene: TRBJ2-3; CDR3aa: CASSLQGRGTDTQYF; CDR3nt: TGTGCCAGCAGTTTACAGGGGAGGGGCACAGATACGCAGTATTTT
v_gene: TRBV4-1; abundance: .; d_gene: .; j_gene: TRBJ1-4; CDR3aa: CASSQRTTNEKLFF; CDR3nt: TGCGCCAGCAGCCAGCGAACAACTAATGAAAAACTGTTTTTT
v_gene: TRBV2; abundance: .; d_gene: .; j_gene: TRBJ1-2; CDR3aa: CASGQLNYGYTF; CDR3nt: TGTGCCAGCGGCCAATTGAACTATGGCTACACCTTC
v_gene: TRBV7-9; abundance: few; d_gene: .; j_gene: TRBJ1-2; CDR3aa: CASSLDIGDGYTF; CDR3nt: TGTGCCAGCAGCTTAGATATCGGGGATGGCTACACCTTC
v_gene: TRBV19; abundance: .; d_gene: TRBD1; j_gene: TRBJ1-4; CDR3aa: CASTSPGQGYEKLFF; CDR3nt: TGTGCCAGTACCTCGCCGGGACAGGGGTACGAAAAACTGTTTTTT
v_gene: TRBV15; abundance: .; d_gene: .; j_gene: TRBJ1-4; CDR3aa: CATSRDMSNEKLFF; CDR3nt: TGTGCCACCAGCAGGGACATGAGTAATGAAAAACTGTTTTTT